This is a list of T cell receptor beta chains from one sample in a study of PD-1 blockade in mismatch repair-deficient tumors. The protocol was immunoSEQ multiplex PCR, while the TCRdb copy is restricted to in-frame clones and leaves out a portion. The profile shows about 60,000 clones, more than 70% of them singletons. The sequencing used peripheral blood, collected 52 weeks after starting pembrolizumab. These receptors all stem from an adult with mismatch repair-deficient cancer. Both conserved end residues are part of each CDR3. The D gene is left open where the match is weak. Clone sizes are given selectively: once, few, many, or a class where the clone is expanded.

d_gene	v_gene	abundance	j_gene	CDR3aa	CDR3nt
TRBD1	TRBV6-1	once	TRBJ2-7	CASQSSGQHYEQYF	TGTGCCAGCCAATCCTCGGGACAGCACTACGAGCAGTACTTC
TRBD2	TRBV30	NA	TRBJ2-7	CAWSWTSGSYEQYF	TGTGCCTGGAGTTGGACTAGCGGGTCCTACGAGCAGTACTTC
TRBD1	TRBV5-4	NA	TRBJ1-3	CASSTQTGSVSGNTIYF	TGTGCCAGCAGCACTCAGACAGGGAGCGTATCTGGAAACACCATATATTTT
TRBD2	TRBV27	NA	TRBJ2-5	CASRPGGKETQYF	TGTGCCAGCAGGCCCGGGGGGAAAGAGACCCAGTACTTC
NA	TRBV4-2	NA	TRBJ1-2	CASSPPAYIGSPGVYYGYTF	TGTGCCAGCAGCCCCCCCGCTTACATCGGATCTCCGGGGGTATATTATGGCTACACCTTC
NA	TRBV2	NA	TRBJ2-7	CASRWLPLASYEQYF	TGTGCCAGCAGATGGCTCCCCCTCGCTTCCTACGAGCAGTACTTC
NA	TRBV27	NA	TRBJ1-3	CASSPGYYSGNTIYF	TGTGCCAGCAGTCCCGGGTATTACTCTGGAAACACCATATATTTT
NA	TRBV28	NA	TRBJ2-7	CASSTDWRSSYEQYF	TGTGCCAGCAGTACAGACTGGAGGAGCTCCTACGAGCAGTACTTC
NA	TRBV6-1	once	TRBJ2-7	CASSELGGSYEQYF	TGTGCCAGCAGTGAACTCGGGGGATCCTACGAGCAGTACTTC
TRBD1	TRBV27	NA	TRBJ1-4	CASSSPGTGNEKLFF	TGTGCCAGCAGTTCACCCGGGACAGGGAATGAAAAACTGTTTTTT
NA	TRBV6-1	NA	TRBJ1-2	CASRPEGGDGYTF	TGTGCCAGCAGACCAGAGGGAGGCGATGGCTACACCTTC
NA	TRBV11-1	once	TRBJ2-3	CASSSRPRTTMQYF	TGTGCCAGCAGCTCCCGTCCGAGGACTACCATGCAGTATTTT
NA	TRBV27	NA	TRBJ2-7	CASSQEQGPEQYF	TGTGCCAGCAGCCAAGAGCAGGGTCCCGAGCAGTACTTC
NA	TRBV5-1	NA	TRBJ1-2	CASSLGGAGYGYTF	TGCGCCAGCAGCTTGGGAGGGGCGGGGTATGGCTACACCTTC
NA	TRBV10-3	NA	TRBJ2-2	CAIMPTGRNTGELFF	TGTGCCATCATGCCGACAGGACGCAACACCGGGGAGCTGTTTTTT
NA	TRBV30	once	TRBJ1-1	CAWSSSVEAFF	TGTGCCTGGAGTTCGTCGGTAGAAGCTTTCTTT
TRBD1	TRBV19	NA	TRBJ2-6	CASSKGLDRAHSGANVLTF	TGTGCCAGTAGTAAAGGGTTAGACAGGGCTCACTCTGGGGCCAACGTCCTGACTTTC
NA	TRBV5-1	NA	TRBJ2-6	CASSFGPGANVLTF	TGCGCCAGCAGCTTTGGACCTGGGGCCAACGTCCTGACTTTC
NA	TRBV21-1	NA	TRBJ2-7	CASSKGDSYEQYF	TGTGCCAGCAGCAAAGGGGACTCCTACGAGCAGTACTTC
TRBD2	TRBV6-4	NA	TRBJ2-1	CASSDSVAGGGNEQFF	TGTGCCAGCAGTGACTCTGTAGCGGGAGGTGGGAATGAGCAGTTCTTC